These T cell receptor beta chains were read from a single sample in a study of T cells in Graves' hyperthyroidism and ophthalmopathy. TCRdb called the multiplex PCR reads again in MiXCR, with one record for every CDR3 protein. The sample lists around 760,000 distinct CDR3 sequences, around a third seen once, with approximately 31% in the top ten. The sample taken for sequencing was blood. The receptors originated from a woman between 40 and 55 years old with Graves' hyperthyroidism. Each CDR3 is given with its conserved first and last residue. The D gene is left open where the match is weak. Only some rows state a clone size, as once, few, many or a class for expanded clones.

j_call d_call clone_size v_call cdr3_aa cdr3_nt
TRBJ1-5 - many TRBV20-1 CSASGRRQNQPQHF TGCAGTGCTAGCGGTCGCAGGCAAAATCAGCCCCAGCATTTT
TRBJ2-3 - - TRBV15 CATSPGRGVTTDTQYF TGTGCCACCAGCCCGGGCAGAGGGGTGACCACAGATACGCAGTATTTT
TRBJ1-2 - many TRBV4-2 CASSQEEARGYTF TGTGCCAGCAGCCAAGAAGAGGCTCGGGGCTACACCTTC
TRBJ1-6 - few TRBV20-1 CSAPLGGSSYNSPLHF TGCAGTGCCCCATTGGGGGGGAGCTCCTATAATTCACCCCTCCACTTT
TRBJ2-3 TRBD2 once TRBV5-1 CASSFFASGGGDTQYF TGCGCCAGCAGCTTCTTTGCTAGCGGGGGGGGAGATACGCAGTATTTT
TRBJ1-2 - few TRBV6-5 CASRTTGTDITF TGTGCCAGCAGAACTACCGGGACGGATATCACCTTC
TRBJ1-4 - once TRBV10-3 CAISEKGQRSEKLFF TGTGCCATCAGTGAGAAAGGGCAGCGGAGTGAAAAACTGTTTTTT
TRBJ2-7 - - TRBV6-2/TRBV6-3 CATSRGGHEQYF TGTGCCACTTCGAGGGGAGGCCACGAGCAGTACTTC
TRBJ1-5 - many TRBV15 CATSRDPGAQPQHF TGTGCCACCAGCAGAGATCCGGGAGCTCAGCCCCAGCATTTT
TRBJ2-6 TRBD1 - TRBV6-6 CASRTGTGVGANVLTF TGTGCCAGCAGAACCGGGACAGGGGTCGGGGCCAACGTCCTGACTTTC
TRBJ1-5 - - TRBV4-3 CASSQETIDQPQHF TGCGCCAGCAGCCAAGAGACCATCGATCAGCCCCAGCATTTT
TRBJ2-6 - - TRBV10-3 CAIRGVSGANVLTF TGTGCCATCAGAGGGGTCTCCGGGGCCAACGTCCTGACTTTC
TRBJ1-3 - many TRBV2 CASSSAEQGYGNTIYF TGTGCCAGCAGTTCCGCCGAACAGGGATATGGAAACACCATATATTTT
TRBJ1-1 - many TRBV29-1 CSVDGYGAKTEAFF TGCAGCGTCGATGGGTACGGGGCGAAGACTGAAGCTTTCTTT
TRBJ1-3 - many TRBV7-6 CASSFRRDSGNTIYF TGTGCCAGCAGCTTTCGCAGAGACTCTGGAAACACCATATATTTT
TRBJ1-5 TRBD1 - TRBV25-1 CASAQGLRPNQPQHF TGTGCCAGCGCACAGGGGCTCAGGCCCAATCAGCCCCAGCATTTT
TRBJ1-2 - - TRBV7-2 CASSLEPIRALYGYTF TGTGCCAGCAGCTTAGAGCCCATCAGGGCTCTCTATGGCTACACCTTC
TRBJ1-1 - - TRBV19 CASSQGKGNTEAFF TGTGCCAGTAGCCAGGGAAAGGGGAACACTGAAGCTTTCTTT
TRBJ2-2 - once TRBV6-5 CASSLMSGAGELFF TGTGCCAGCAGTTTAATGTCCGGGGCCGGGGAGCTGTTTTTT
TRBJ1-2 TRBD1 many TRBV7-9 CASSSTGNGYGYTF TGTGCCAGCAGCTCGACAGGGAACGGCTATGGCTACACCTTC
TRBJ2-6 - - TRBV27 CASSIYASGANVLTF TGTGCCAGCAGTATCTATGCCTCTGGGGCCAACGTCCTGACTTTC
TRBJ2-6 - many TRBV6-5 CASSYSERSGANVLTF TGTGCCAGCAGTTACAGCGAGAGGTCTGGGGCCAACGTCCTGACTTTC
TRBJ2-7 - - TRBV2 CASSVPGDPYEQYF TGTGCCAGCAGTGTACCGGGGGACCCCTACGAGCAGTACTTC
TRBJ1-1 - many TRBV7-8 CASSERVIMNTEAFF TGTGCCAGCAGCGAGCGAGTAATTATGAACACTGAAGCTTTCTTT
TRBJ2-3 - - TRBV7-9 CASSLGLGADTQYF TGTGCCAGCAGCTTAGGTTTGGGGGCAGATACGCAGTATTTT
TRBJ2-7 TRBD1 - TRBV7-9 CASSPGTGGPYYEQYF TGTGCCAGCAGCCCCGGGACAGGGGGGCCTTACTACGAGCAGTACTTC
TRBJ2-5 TRBD2 - TRBV20-1 CSARNALAGKETQYF TGCAGTGCCCGGAATGCGCTAGCGGGGAAAGAGACCCAGTACTTC
TRBJ2-7 - once TRBV7-9 CASSHRDRAYEQYF TGTGCCAGCAGCCACCGGGACCGCGCCTACGAGCAGTACTTC
TRBJ1-4 TRBD1 - TRBV20-1 CSAREDRMREKLFF TGCAGTGCTAGAGAGGACAGGATGAGGGAAAAACTGTTTTTT
TRBJ1-5 TRBD1 - TRBV15 CATSYTRGTGNQPQHF TGTGCCACCAGCTATACAAGGGGGACAGGCAATCAGCCCCAGCATTTT
TRBJ2-7 TRBD1 - TRBV7-2 CASSLSGTAAGQYF TGTGCCAGCAGTTTATCAGGGACAGCTGCTGGGCAGTACTTC
TRBJ2-6 - - TRBV10-3 CAILVANSGANVLTF TGTGCCATCCTGGTCGCCAACTCTGGGGCCAACGTCCTGACTTTC
TRBJ1-4 - few TRBV29-1 CSVDDGANEKLFF TGCAGCGTTGACGACGGGGCTAATGAAAAACTGTTTTTT
TRBJ1-2 - many TRBV20-1 CSAPGTNYGYTF TGCAGTGCTCCGGGTACTAACTATGGCTACACCTTC